This T cell receptor beta chain was recorded in a study of response to subunit inactivated influenza vaccine. Study-wide points: Authors suggested each seasonal flu vaccination may recruit only limited numbers of new T cells.

A word on this clonotype: The antigen remains unidentified.

MiXCR was run by TCRdb on the RT-PCR reads, yielding one entry per CDR3 protein. The data hold about 500,000 distinct CDR3 sequences, with about 17% observed a single time. In germline, CDR1 is DFQATT, CDR2 SNEGSKA (reference sequence). V dropped 0 bases and J dropped 0 bases, with 15 bases sitting between them. This CDR3 is 17 amino acids long. The sample here was CD4+ T cells sorted from PBMCs, taken 23 to 25 months after vaccination. The chain employs TRBV20-1 and TRBJ2-1; D is unresolved. The receptor was derived from a man between 50 and 70 years old who received an inactivated influenza vaccine. For the CDR3, the DNA is TGCAGTGCTAGAGAGTTGGGTCCTGGAATCTCCTACAATGAGCAGTTCTTC. Protein sequence: CSARELGPGISYNEQFF.